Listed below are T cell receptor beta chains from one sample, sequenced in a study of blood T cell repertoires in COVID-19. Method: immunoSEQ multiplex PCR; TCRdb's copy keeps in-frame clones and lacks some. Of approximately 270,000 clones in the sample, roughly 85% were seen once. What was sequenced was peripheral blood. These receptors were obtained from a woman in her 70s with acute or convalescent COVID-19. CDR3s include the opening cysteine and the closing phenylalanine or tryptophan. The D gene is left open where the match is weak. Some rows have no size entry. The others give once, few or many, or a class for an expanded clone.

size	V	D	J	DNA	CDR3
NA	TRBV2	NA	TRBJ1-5	TGTGCCAGCAGTGAAATGACACCCAGGCAGCCCCAGCATTTT	CASSEMTPRQPQHF
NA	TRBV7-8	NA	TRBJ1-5	TGTGCCAGCAACGAGGGAGGGCCAACTGATCAGCCCCAGCATTTT	CASNEGGPTDQPQHF
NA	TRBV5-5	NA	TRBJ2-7	TGTGCCAGCAGCTCGACGACTCGAGGGGGTGAGCAGTACTTC	CASSSTTRGGEQYF
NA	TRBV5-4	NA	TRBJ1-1	TGTGCCAGCAGTCTGAGCGTGAACACTGAAGCTTTCTTT	CASSLSVNTEAFF
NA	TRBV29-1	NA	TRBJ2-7	TGCAGCGCCGGGCGGGACCCCTCGGCCTACGAGCAGTACTTC	CSAGRDPSAYEQYF
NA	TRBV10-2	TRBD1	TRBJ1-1	TGCGCCAGCAGTAGACAGGGTTTGAACACTGAAGCTTTCTTT	CASSRQGLNTEAFF
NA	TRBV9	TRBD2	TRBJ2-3	TGTGCCAGCAGCGTAGAAAACGGGGGGTTGGATACGCAGTATTTT	CASSVENGGLDTQYF
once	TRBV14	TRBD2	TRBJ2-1	TGTGCCAGCAGCCGGCGGAGCGGGGGGGCCGGGGTCAATGAGCAGTTCTTC	CASSRRSGGAGVNEQFF
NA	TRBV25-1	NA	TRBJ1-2	TGTGCCAGCAGTTACGGGACACACGCAGGTGGCTACACCTTC	CASSYGTHAGGYTF
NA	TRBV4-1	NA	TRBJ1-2	TGCGCCAGCAGCCAAACGCCAGGGGTAAACTATGGCTACACCTTC	CASSQTPGVNYGYTF
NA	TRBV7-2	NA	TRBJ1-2	TGTGCCAGCAGCTTAGGACAGCCTTCGGACTATGGCTACACCTTC	CASSLGQPSDYGYTF
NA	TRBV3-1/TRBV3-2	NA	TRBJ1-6	TGTGCCAGCAGCCAGTCGCGGGAATCACCCCTCCACTTT	CASSQSRESPLHF
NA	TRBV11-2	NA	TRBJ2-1	TGTGCCAGCAGGTACCCGGGGACTTCCAATGAGCAGTTCTTC	CASRYPGTSNEQFF
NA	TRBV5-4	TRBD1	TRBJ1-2	TGTGCCAGCAGCTCGGGACAGGGGGCCTATGGCTACACCTTC	CASSSGQGAYGYTF
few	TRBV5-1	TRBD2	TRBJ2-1	TGCGCCAGCAGCATGACTAGCGGGGGTGTCTCGGGCGAGCAGTTCTTC	CASSMTSGGVSGEQFF
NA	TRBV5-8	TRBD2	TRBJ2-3	TGTGCCAGCAGCGATACAACGACTAGCGGGGGTCGCGATACGCAGTATTTT	CASSDTTTSGGRDTQYF
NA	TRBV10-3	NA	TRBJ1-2	TGTGCCACGTCGGCGGCAGCTAACTATGGCTACACCTTC	CATSAAANYGYTF
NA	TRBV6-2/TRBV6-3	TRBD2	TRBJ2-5	TGTGCCAGCAGTTACGGGACTAGCGGGGACGAGACCCAGTACTTC	CASSYGTSGDETQYF
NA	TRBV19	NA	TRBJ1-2	TGTGCCAGTAAAGGGACAAGCTATGGCTACACCTTC	CASKGTSYGYTF
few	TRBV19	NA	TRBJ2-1	TGTGCCAGTAGCAAACTAGGGGGCAATGAGCAGTTCTTC	CASSKLGGNEQFF
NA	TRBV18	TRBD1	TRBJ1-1	TGTGCCAGCTCACCTAGACAGGGTTCGATGAACACTGAAGCTTTCTTT	CASSPRQGSMNTEAFF
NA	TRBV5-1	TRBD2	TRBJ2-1	TGCGCCAGCAGCTTGTGGAGCGGGGGTGCCAATGAGCAGTTCTTC	CASSLWSGGANEQFF
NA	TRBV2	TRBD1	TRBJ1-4	TGTGCCAGCAGTGCCCCCGGGACAGGGATGGGGAAACTGTTTTTT	CASSAPGTGMGKLFF